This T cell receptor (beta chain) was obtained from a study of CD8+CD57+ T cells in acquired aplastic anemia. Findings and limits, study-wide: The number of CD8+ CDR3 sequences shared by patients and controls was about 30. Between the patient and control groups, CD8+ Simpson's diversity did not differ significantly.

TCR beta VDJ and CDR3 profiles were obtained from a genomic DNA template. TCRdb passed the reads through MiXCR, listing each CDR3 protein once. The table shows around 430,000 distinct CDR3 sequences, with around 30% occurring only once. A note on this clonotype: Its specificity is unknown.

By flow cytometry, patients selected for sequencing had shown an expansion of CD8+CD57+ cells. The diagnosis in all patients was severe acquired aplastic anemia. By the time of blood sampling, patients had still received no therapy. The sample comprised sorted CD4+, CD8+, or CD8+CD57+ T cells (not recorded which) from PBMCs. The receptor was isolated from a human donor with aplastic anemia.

This CDR3 reads CASSYSPQGTGVGYTF. The DNA for the CDR3 is TGTGCCAGCAGTTACTCGCCCCAAGGGACAGGTGTTGGCTACACCTTC. The chain is built from TRBV6-5 and TRBJ1-2; TRBD1 matches 8 bases. V was pared by 0 bases and J by 7 bases, with 10 bases of the junction left unmatched. The length of the CDR3 is 16 residues. Germline-derived CDR1 and CDR2 are MNHEY and SVGAGI.